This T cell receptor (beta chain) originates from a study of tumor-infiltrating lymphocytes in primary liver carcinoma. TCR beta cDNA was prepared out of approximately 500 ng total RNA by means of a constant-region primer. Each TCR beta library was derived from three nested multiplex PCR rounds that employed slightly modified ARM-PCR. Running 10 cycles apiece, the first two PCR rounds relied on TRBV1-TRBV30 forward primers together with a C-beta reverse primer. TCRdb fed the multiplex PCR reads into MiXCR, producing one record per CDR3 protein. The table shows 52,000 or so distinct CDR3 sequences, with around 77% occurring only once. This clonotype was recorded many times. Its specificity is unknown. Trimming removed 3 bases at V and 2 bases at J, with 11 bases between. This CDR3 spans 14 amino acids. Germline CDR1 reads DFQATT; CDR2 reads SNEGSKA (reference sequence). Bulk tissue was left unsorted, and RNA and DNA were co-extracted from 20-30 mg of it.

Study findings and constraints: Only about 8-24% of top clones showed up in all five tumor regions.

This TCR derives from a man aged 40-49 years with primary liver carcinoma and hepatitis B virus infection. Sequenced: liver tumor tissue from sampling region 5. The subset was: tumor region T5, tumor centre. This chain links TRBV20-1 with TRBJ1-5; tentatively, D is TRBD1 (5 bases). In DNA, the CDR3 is TGCAGTGCTAGCGCGGGGCTAGGCAATCAGCCCCAGCATTTT. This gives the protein CSASAGLGNQPQHF.